The 5 T cell receptor beta chains reported below all come from one sample, sequenced in a study of blood T cell repertoires in COVID-19. Repertoires were generated with immunoSEQ multiplex PCR, while TCRdb's copy carries only in-frame clones and drops some. The data show 250,000 to 350,000 clones, with over 80% seen just once and 4% to 5% held by the top ten. The sequenced sample was peripheral blood. The receptors come from a woman aged 45-59 years with active or convalescent COVID-19.

This chain uses TRBV13 with TRBJ1-2; TRBD1 matches 12 bases. V lost 5 bases and J lost 6; bases outside the gene matches: 13. This CDR3 spans 17 amino acids. CDR1 is PRHDT and CDR2 is FYEKMQ in the germline V gene (reference sequence). CDR3 sequence reads: CASSPNTGTGGKDGYTF. Here the CDR3 DNA reads TGTGCCAGCAGCCCAAACACCGGGACAGGGGGCAAGGATGGCTACACCTTC.

The chain combines TRBV10-3 with TRBJ2-1, with 7 bases matching TRBD1. J was trimmed by 8 bases and V by 7 bases; bases with no gene match: 8. Germline CDR1 ENHRY, CDR2 SYGVKD. The CDR3 has 13 amino acids. The CDR3 sequence: CAIKVLGGDEQFF. CDR3 coding DNA: TGTGCCATCAAGGTTTTAGGGGGCGATGAGCAGTTCTTC.

This rearrangement joins TRBV30 to TRBJ2-5; 7 bases agree with TRBD2. Germline V gene sequence: CDR1 GTSNPN, CDR2 SVGIG (reference sequence). The CDR3 spans 15 residues. Unmatched junction bases numbered 5, after V lost 0 bases and J lost 1 base. The DNA of the CDR3 is TGTGCCTGGAGTGTTCTGGGGGGGGGCCAAGAGACCCAGTACTTC. Amino acids: CAWSVLGGGQETQYF.

V gene TRBV28 combines with J gene TRBJ2-3, with 8 bases aligning to TRBD2. Trimming took 3 bases from V and 3 from J; bases not matched to a gene: 11. CDR1 MDHEN and CDR2 SYDVKM come from the germline V gene. This CDR3 region has 17 residues. The CDR3 nucleotides are TGTGCCAGCAGTTTTCCCCTCTTTGGCGGGAGGACAGATACGCAGTATTTT. Residues: CASSFPLFGGRTDTQYF.

This rearrangement joins TRBV28 to TRBJ1-2, with TRBD1 matching 10 bases. The length of the CDR3 is 14 residues. Germline V gene lookup returns CDR1 MDHEN and CDR2 SYDVKM. The junction had 9 bases not matched to a gene; V was cut back by 7 bases and J by 7 bases. CDR3 loop: CASTGSGQGFGYTF. The DNA for the CDR3 is TGTGCCAGCACCGGTTCGGGACAGGGGTTTGGCTACACCTTC.